This TCR beta chain derives from a study of blood T cell repertoires in COVID-19. Across the study: The United States, Italy and Spain supplied acute and convalescent COVID-19 samples. PBMCs, B-cell-depleted T cells, or T cells were the source of the cDNA or gDNA that made up the material.

The Seattle patients, enrolled during active infection, were followed longitudinally. Source study methods: Amplified reference gene primers provided the basis for estimating nucleated cell counts. The data were produced by immunoSEQ multiplex PCR, yet TCRdb's version contains in-frame clones alone and is incomplete. For V, J and clone size, that table is used; D and trimming come from the DNA. The table includes around 150,000 clones, 70% to 85% detected once. Sequences were obtained from peripheral blood. The TCR was taken from a woman aged 35 to 49 with COVID-19, enrolled during active disease.

CDR3 region: CASSDRTDQETQYF. The DNA of the CDR3 is TGTGCCAGCAGCGACAGGACGGATCAAGAGACCCAGTACTTC. The J gene is TRBJ2-5, the V gene TRBV11-2; perhaps TRBD1 as D (6 bases). The CDR3 spans 14 residues. Trimming stripped 5 bases from V and 2 bases from J, with 12 bases between. Germline V lookup: CDR1 SGHAT, CDR2 FQNNGV.